A single sample gave rise to the 2 T cell receptor beta chains below, sequenced in a study of regulatory T cells in long-lasting Graves disease. The authors built TCR beta libraries using iRepertoire HTBI primers and Arm-PCR of CDR3 regions. From the multiplex PCR reads, TCRdb called clonotypes with MiXCR, one entry per CDR3 protein. The sample includes 400,000 to 650,000 distinct CDR3 sequences, around 16% of them seen just once. The time point here: newly diagnosed GD, antithyroid drugs for less than 3 months. Extracted PBMC RNA gave rise to the TCR library. The same data also contributed to another study, on T cells in Graves' hyperthyroidism and ophthalmopathy.

Sequencing was performed on peripheral blood mononuclear cells (PBMCs), taken at new diagnosis, from a patient treated with antithyroid drugs. The receptor set was obtained from a middle-aged woman with Graves disease.

This clonotype has a handful of counts. The rearrangement joins TRBV6-1 to TRBJ2-7; TRBD1 matches 8 bases. The CDR3 is 15 amino acids. J was trimmed by 1 base and V by 7 bases; bases with no gene match: 9. Germline CDR1 is MNHNS and CDR2 is SASEGT. In DNA, the CDR3 is TGTGCCAGCATGCTAAGGACAGGGTTTTCCTACGAGCAGTACTTC. It specifies CASMLRTGFSYEQYF.

The J gene is TRBJ1-2, the V gene TRBV12-3 or TRBV12-4, with 8 positions matching TRBD1. The ends lost 1 base at V and 8 bases at J; junction bases unmatched: 3. The CDR3 has 13 residues. The CDR3 coding sequence is TGTGCCAGCAGTTTAGGACAGGGGAAGGGCTACACCTTC. Translation gives CASSLGQGKGYTF.